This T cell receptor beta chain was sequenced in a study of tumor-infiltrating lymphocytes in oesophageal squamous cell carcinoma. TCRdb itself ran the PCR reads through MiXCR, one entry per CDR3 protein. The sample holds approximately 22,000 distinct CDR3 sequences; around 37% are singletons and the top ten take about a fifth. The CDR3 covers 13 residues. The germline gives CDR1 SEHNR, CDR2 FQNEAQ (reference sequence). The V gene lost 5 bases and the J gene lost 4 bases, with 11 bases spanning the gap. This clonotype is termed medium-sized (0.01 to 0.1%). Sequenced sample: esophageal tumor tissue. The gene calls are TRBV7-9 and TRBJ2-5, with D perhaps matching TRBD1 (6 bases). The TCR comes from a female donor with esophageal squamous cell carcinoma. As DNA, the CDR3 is TGTGCCAGCAGCCCGGGACAAAGAGAGACCCAGTACTTC. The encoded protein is CASSPGQRETQYF.